The rows below give T cell receptor beta chains drawn from one sample of a study of T cells in Graves' hyperthyroidism and ophthalmopathy. Each CDR3 protein gets one entry after TCRdb re-called the multiplex PCR reads with MiXCR. The sample includes hundreds of thousands of distinct CDR3 sequences, approximately 13% of them seen just once. The sequenced sample consisted of blood. These receptors all come from a woman aged 25 to 39 with Graves' hyperthyroidism that later progressed to Graves' ophthalmopathy. Each CDR3 is given with its conserved first and last residue. The order of the fields is D gene, V gene, J gene, clone size, CDR3 DNA, CDR3 protein. The D gene is left open where the match is weak. Size tells how often a clone was seen (once, few, many) or the class of an expanded clone, and some rows leave it out.

TRBD2,TRBV29-1,TRBJ2-3,few,TGCAGCGTCCAAAGGGCCAGCGGGAGCTCAGATACGCAGTATTTT,CSVQRASGSSDTQYF
TRBD1,TRBV6-6,TRBJ1-1,many,TGTGCCAGCAGTTACCTGATCTGGACAGGGCAGAGGGGGACTGAAGCTTTCTTT,CASSYLIWTGQRGTEAFF
.,TRBV20-1,TRBJ1-5,few,TGCAGTGCTAGAGATACAGGGAGTTCCCAGCCCCAGCATTTT,CSARDTGSSQPQHF
TRBD1,TRBV28,TRBJ2-7,many,TGTGCCAGCACTATAATGGGACAGGGCTACGAGCAGTACTTC,CASTIMGQGYEQYF
TRBD1,TRBV6-1,TRBJ1-5,many,TGTGCCAGCAGTTTAGACAGGGTTGGCAATCAGCCCCAGCATTTT,CASSLDRVGNQPQHF
.,TRBV28,TRBJ2-1,many,TGTGCCAGCAGTTTAGGGGCTAGATACAATGAGCAGTTCTTC,CASSLGARYNEQFF
TRBD1,TRBV15,TRBJ2-5,many,TGTGCCACCAGCAGAGGGGACAGGGGGCAAGAGACCCAGTACTTC,CATSRGDRGQETQYF
.,TRBV4-1,TRBJ1-1,.,TGCGCCAGCAGCCAAGTAGGGGGGGGTAACACTGAAGCTTTCTTT,CASSQVGGGNTEAFF
TRBD1,TRBV28,TRBJ2-7,many,TGTGCCAGCATTGACCGACAGGGCTCCTACGAGCAGTACTTC,CASIDRQGSYEQYF
.,TRBV12-3/TRBV12-4,TRBJ2-7,many,TGTGCCAGCAGTTTGCCCTACTCCTACGAGCAGTACTTC,CASSLPYSYEQYF
TRBD1,TRBV14,TRBJ2-1,many,TGTGCCAGCAGCTCTTACAGGGGTCGGTCCTACAATGAGCAGTTCTTC,CASSSYRGRSYNEQFF
.,TRBV27,TRBJ1-2,many,TGTGCCAGCAGTCTAAGAAAGGAGGGAATCTATGGCTACACCTTC,CASSLRKEGIYGYTF
TRBD2,TRBV28,TRBJ2-4,.,TGTGCCAGCAGTTTGGGTGGTAGCGGGAGAGACATTCAGTACTTC,CASSLGGSGRDIQYF
.,TRBV7-9,TRBJ2-1,many,TGTGCCAGCAGCCTCCCGGGGGCTAGCGGAGTGTACAATGAGCAGTTCTTC,CASSLPGASGVYNEQFF
.,TRBV2,TRBJ1-1,many,TGTGCCAGCACGGTGGTGCTTCCCGCCAGAGCTTTCTTT,CASTVVLPARAFF
.,TRBV19,TRBJ1-4,many,TGTGCCAGTAGTGGGAGACCAACTAATGAAAAACTGTTTTTT,CASSGRPTNEKLFF
TRBD1,TRBV30,TRBJ1-2,.,TGTGCCTGGAGAGAAGTCAGGGGGCTCAACTATGGCTACACCTTC,CAWREVRGLNYGYTF
.,TRBV12-3/TRBV12-4,TRBJ2-5,many,TGTGCCAGCAGCCGAGGACTGCGGGAGACCCAGTACTTC,CASSRGLRETQYF
.,TRBV19,TRBJ2-5,.,TGTGCCAGTAGGCCCGCTAGCTTCCAAGAGACCCAGTACTTC,CASRPASFQETQYF
TRBD1,TRBV28,TRBJ1-2,many,TGTGCCAGCAGTCCAGACACAGGGGGCTATGGCTACACCTTC,CASSPDTGGYGYTF
.,TRBV27,TRBJ2-7,many,TGTGCCAGCAGTTTATCAGCCAGAAGCTCCTACGAGCAGTACTTC,CASSLSARSSYEQYF
.,TRBV2,TRBJ1-4,many,TGTGCCAGCAGTGAACGGCTTGCAACTAATGAAAAACTGTTTTTT,CASSERLATNEKLFF
.,TRBV20-1,TRBJ2-7,few,TGCAGTGCCGGCGCAGACTACGAGCAGTACTTC,CSAGADYEQYF
.,TRBV28,TRBJ2-7,many,TGTGCCAGCATCCGGGACGGGAGCTCCTACGAGCAGTACTTC,CASIRDGSSYEQYF
TRBD2,TRBV12-3/TRBV12-4,TRBJ2-1,many,TGTGCCAGCAGTTGGGGGAAGGTAGCGGGAAACAATGAGCAGTTCTTC,CASSWGKVAGNNEQFF
.,TRBV28,TRBJ1-1,many,TGTGCCAGCAGTCCCCACGAGGGGTTGACCGCTTTCTTT,CASSPHEGLTAFF
.,TRBV2,TRBJ2-3,.,TGTGCCAGCAGTGAGCGGCGGGGCTCCACAGATACGCAGTATTTT,CASSERRGSTDTQYF
.,TRBV6-1,TRBJ2-5,.,TGTGCCTACGGACGGCCCAAAGAGACCCAGTACTTC,CAYGRPKETQYF
TRBD1,TRBV9,TRBJ1-5,.,TGTGCCAGCAGCCTTTCGGACAGGGTCAATCAGCCCCAGCATTTT,CASSLSDRVNQPQHF
.,TRBV2,TRBJ2-5,many,TGTGCCAGCACCGAGACTAGGGATGAGACCCAGTACTTC,CASTETRDETQYF
.,TRBV4-3,TRBJ1-5,.,TGCGCCAGCAGCCAAGATAGCATCAAGGGGCAGCCCCAGCATTTT,CASSQDSIKGQPQHF
.,TRBV28,TRBJ2-3,many,TGTGCCAGCAGTTTAGGGCCGCGCCAGACCGGGAAGGGCACAGATACGCAGTATTTT,CASSLGPRQTGKGTDTQYF
TRBD2,TRBV9,TRBJ2-2,many,TGTGCCAGCGGAGCAGCGGGACTTAACACCGGGGAGCTGTTTTTT,CASGAAGLNTGELFF
.,TRBV27,TRBJ2-3,many,TGTGCCAGCAGTTTCGCCATTTTTGGGGGTCGAGATACGCAGTATTTT,CASSFAIFGGRDTQYF
.,TRBV7-8,TRBJ2-1,many,TGTGCCAGCAGCTTAAACAGGGATGAGCAGTTCTTC,CASSLNRDEQFF
.,TRBV19,TRBJ2-1,many,TGTGCCAGTAGTAGAACCACAGGCCCGTTTTACAATGAGCAGTTCTTC,CASSRTTGPFYNEQFF
TRBD2,TRBV19,TRBJ2-1,many,TGTGCCAGTAGTGTAGGGACTATTGAGGTCTATGAGCAGTTCTTC,CASSVGTIEVYEQFF
.,TRBV6-1,TRBJ2-1,.,TGTGCCTCCCGCCCCGCCCTGGAAGGGTCGGGGTTCTTC,CASRPALEGSGFF
.,TRBV19,TRBJ2-5,few,TGTGCCAGTAGTTTGTATCGGCAGTCAAATCCCGGGGGTCACCAAGAGACCCAGTACTTC,CASSLYRQSNPGGHQETQYF
TRBD1,TRBV28,TRBJ2-3,many,TGTGCCAGCACCAGTGGGGGACAGGGCACAGATACGCAGTATTTT,CASTSGGQGTDTQYF
.,TRBV3-1,TRBJ2-7,many,TGTGCCAGCAGCCATCCCCGGCTACTGTCGCAGTACTTC,CASSHPRLLSQYF